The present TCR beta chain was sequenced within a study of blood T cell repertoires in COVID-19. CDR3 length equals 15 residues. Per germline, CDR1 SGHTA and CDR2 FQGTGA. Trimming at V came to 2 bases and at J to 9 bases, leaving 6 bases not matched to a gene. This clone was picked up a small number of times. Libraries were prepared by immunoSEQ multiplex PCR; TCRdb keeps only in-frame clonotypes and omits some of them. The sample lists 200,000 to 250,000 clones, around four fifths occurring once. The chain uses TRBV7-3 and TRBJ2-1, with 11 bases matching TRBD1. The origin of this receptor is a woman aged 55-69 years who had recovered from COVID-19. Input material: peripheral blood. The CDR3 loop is CASSLAGQGAGEQFF. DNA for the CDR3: TGTGCCAGCAGCTTAGCTGGACAGGGGGCGGGTGAGCAGTTCTTC.